This TCR beta chain derives from a study of response to subunit inactivated influenza vaccine. Points from the study as a whole: T cells newly recruited by each seasonal influenza vaccination are few, the authors suggested.

TCRdb itself ran the RT-PCR reads through MiXCR, one entry per CDR3 protein. The sample carries some 850,000 distinct CDR3 sequences, 18% recorded once. CDR1 is SGDLS, CDR2 YYNGEE, per germline. V was clipped by 4 bases and J by 5 bases, with 20 bases between them. The CDR3 is 16 residues long. This clonotype appeared a few times. The antigen is not known. The origin of this receptor is a man between 50 and 59 years old who received an inactivated influenza vaccine. The chain couples TRBV9 to TRBJ2-3, with D possibly being TRBD2 (6 bases). The starting material was PBMCs from blood, obtained approximately 5 days after vaccination. CDR3 sequence (DNA): TGTGCCAGCAGCCTACGGGGAGGCCAATCTGGAGATACGCAGTATTTT. Its protein product is CASSLRGGQSGDTQYF.